This T cell receptor (beta chain) was profiled in a study of T-cell memory formation after mild COVID-19. Across the whole study: TCR clusters were mostly confined to one donor each. General observations from the study: Memory sampled before infection contained some responding clones, suggesting cross-reactive memory joined. Mostly located in CM and EM were contracting CD4+ clones, with contracting CD8+ clones located in EMRA.

Sample barcodes and UMIs were carried by the TCR alpha and TCR beta cDNA libraries that 5'RACE generated with constant-segment primers. TCRdb reprocessed the 5' RACE reads via MiXCR and lists one record per CDR3 protein. The profile shows about 560,000 distinct CDR3 sequences, 18% of them singletons. This clonotype showed up many times. The antigen is not known. The sample consisted of PBMCs or a T cell subset sorted from them (not recorded which). This TCR came from an adult woman who had mild COVID-19 (a few samples of this study predate the infection). Cell type and time point are not known.

The CDR3 region has the DNA TGTGCCAGCAGTCCCCGATTAACGCACCAACCCTCCTACGAGCAGTACTTC. The encoded protein is CASSPRLTHQPSYEQYF. The J gene is TRBJ2-7, the V gene TRBV2; no clear D gene. Germline values: CDR1 SNHLY, CDR2 FYNNEI. The ends were cut back, 5 bases at V and 0 bases at J, with 20 bases in the middle. CDR3 length: 17 residues.